The next 22 T cell receptor beta chains were all read from a single sample in a study of T cells after yellow fever vaccination. Each CDR3 protein gets one entry after TCRdb re-called the 5' RACE reads with MiXCR. The data show more than 300,000 distinct CDR3 sequences, roughly a tenth seen once. The material was CD4+ T cells sorted from PBMCs, obtained 45 days after the yellow fever booster vaccination. These receptors all stem from a young man who received the YFV17D yellow fever vaccine.

This clonotype was seen only a few times. The rearrangement uses TRBV4-2 and TRBJ1-1; D is possibly TRBD1 (5 bases). There are 16 residues in the CDR3. V was trimmed by 1 base and J by 0 bases, leaving 12 bases between them. CDR1 and CDR2 (germline): LGHNA, YNFKEQ. DNA for the CDR3: TGTGCCAGCAGCCAAGGACCGGGACCTATGAACACTGAAGCTTTCTTT. Its protein product is CASSQGPGPMNTEAFF.

The gene calls are TRBV5-1 and TRBJ1-6; D possibly corresponds to TRBD1 (6 bases). CDR1 and CDR2 from the germline V gene are SGHRS and YFSETQ. Deletions cut 2 bases from V and 9 bases from J, with 12 bases between. The CDR3 covers 14 residues. The CDR3 sequence: CASSFNRETSPLHF. Written as DNA, the CDR3 is TGCGCCAGCAGCTTCAACAGGGAGACTTCACCCCTCCACTTT.

This clonotype was counted between two and nine times. The V and J genes are TRBV7-8 and TRBJ2-3, with 10 positions matching TRBD1. V trimming: 5 bases; J trimming: 7 bases; junction bases outside the gene matches: 15. The CDR3 length is 17 residues. Germline values: CDR1 SGHVS, CDR2 FQNEAQ. DNA for the CDR3: TGTGCCAGCAGCCCGCGCCCTGACAGGGGGCGGACTAATACGCAGTATTTT. It is translated as CASSPRPDRGRTNTQYF. Complete variable domain (other parts from reference TRBV7-8 and TRBJ2-3): GAGVSQSPRYKVAKRGQDVALRCDPISGHVSLFWYQQALGQGPEFLTYFQNEAQLDKSGLPSDRFFAERPEGSVSTLKIQRTQQEDSAVYLCASSPRPDRGRTNTQYFGPGTRLTVL.

J is TRBJ1-4 and V is TRBV10-3; TRBD1 agrees at 8 bases. This CDR3 contains 15 residues. Germline assignment: CDR1 ENHRY and CDR2 SYGVKD. V lost 6 bases, J lost 4 bases, and 7 bases stayed unmatched. The CDR3 reads CAISAGTGINEKLFF. Here the CDR3 DNA reads TGTGCCATCAGCGCAGGGACAGGCATTAATGAAAAACTGTTTTTT.

The table lists this clonotype with many counts. CDR3 sequence reads: CASSVGTRGGSQYF. In nucleotides, the CDR3 is TGTGCCAGCAGCGTGGGTACCCGCGGGGGTAGCCAGTACTTC. The rearrangement links TRBV7-2 to TRBJ2-5; 7 nucleotides align to TRBD2. This CDR3 is 14 amino acids long. Per germline, CDR1 SGHTA and CDR2 FQGNSA. V lost 5 bases and J lost 10; bases outside the gene matches: 13.

This clonotype was detected a few times. The chain uses TRBV3-1 and TRBJ2-3; 8 bases align to TRBD1. Losses at the gene ends were 6 bases for V and 7 bases for J; bases not matched to a gene: 6. The germline CDR1 and CDR2 sequences are LGHDT and YNNKEL (reference sequence). The length of the CDR3 is 13 residues. The chain's CDR3 is CASRTGQEHTQYF. The CDR3, as DNA: TGTGCCAGCAGAACGGGACAGGAGCATACGCAGTATTTT.

The DNA of the CDR3 is TGCAGTGCTAGTCTAAACAACTATGGCTACACCTTC. Translation: CSASLNNYGYTF. The chain couples TRBV20-1 to TRBJ1-2; no clear D. V was cut by 3 bases and J by 2 bases, with 7 bases left in between. CDR3 length equals 12 residues. CDR1 and CDR2 from the germline V gene are DFQATT and SNEGSKA (reference sequence).

This clonotype turned up a few times. The chain links TRBV4-2 to TRBJ1-6; D is undetermined. Trimming pared 5 bases from V and 8 bases from J, leaving 16 bases between. This CDR3 region has 15 residues. CDR1 LGHNA and CDR2 YNFKEQ come from the germline V gene. The DNA of the CDR3 is TGTGCCAGCAGCGTGGGGTTCGGTCAGGATTCACCCCTCCACTTT. Translated, it gives CASSVGFGQDSPLHF.

This clonotype has a count of ten or more. The V and J genes are TRBV29-1 and TRBJ2-3; maybe TRBD2 (6 bases). The V end lost 6 bases, the J end lost 0 bases, and 16 bases lay between the germline ends. Germline V gene lookup returns CDR1 SQVTM and CDR2 ANQGSEA. The CDR3 extends over 15 amino acids. CDR3 bases: TGCAGCGTGATGCGGGACCTATATAGCACAGATACGCAGTATTTT. Its protein is CSVMRDLYSTDTQYF.

This clonotype was seen at least ten times. J is TRBJ2-2 and V is TRBV24-1; perhaps TRBD1 as D (6 bases). V lost 5 bases to trimming and J lost 5 bases, with 14 bases between them. This CDR3 region has 15 residues. Germline CDR1 is KGHDR and CDR2 is SFDVKD. The chain's CDR3 is CATSGVRDTTGELFF. Written as DNA, the CDR3 is TGTGCCACCAGTGGTGTCCGGGACACAACCGGGGAGCTGTTTTTT.

The chain links TRBV5-1 to TRBJ1-2; TRBD1 might be the D (6 bases). Germline lookup yields CDR1 SGHRS and CDR2 YFSETQ. The CDR3 spans 17 residues. V was cut by 0 bases and J by 0 bases, with 15 bases left in between. The CDR3 sequence is CASSLAQGLPTNYGYTF. The DNA for the CDR3 is TGCGCCAGCAGCTTGGCACAGGGCCTGCCAACTAACTATGGCTACACCTTC. The full variable domain, its missing parts supplied by reference TRBV5-1 and TRBJ1-2, is KAGVTQTPRYLIKTRGQQVTLSCSPISGHRSVSWYQQTPGQGLQFLFEYFSETQRNKGNFPGRFSGRQFSNSRSEMNVSTLELGDSALYLCASSLAQGLPTNYGYTFGSGTRLTVV.

This clonotype was counted between two and nine times. The V gene is TRBV10-3, the J gene TRBJ1-5; D is possibly TRBD1 (5 bases). The CDR3 has 13 amino acids. Per germline, CDR1 ENHRY and CDR2 SYGVKD. V lost 6 bases and J lost 4, with 10 bases in between. The CDR3 protein is CAISRVPNQPQHF. The CDR3 DNA sequence: TGTGCCATCAGCAGGGTACCTAATCAGCCCCAGCATTTT.

V usage is TRBV4-2 and J usage is TRBJ2-4; TRBD1 aligns across 9 bases. V was clipped by 1 base and J by 4 bases; unmatched bases: 8. CDR3 length: 17 residues. CDR1 is LGHNA, CDR2 YNFKEQ, per germline. CDR3 protein: CASSQGGNRGQKNIQYF. The CDR3 region has the DNA TGTGCCAGCAGCCAAGGGGGGAACAGGGGGCAGAAAAACATTCAGTACTTC.

V and J are TRBV20-1 and TRBJ1-2; the match to TRBD1 covers 8 bases. CDR1 and CDR2 (germline): DFQATT, SNEGSKA (reference sequence). The junction had 9 bases not matched to a gene; V was cut back by 1 base and J by 2 bases. There are 16 residues in the CDR3. As DNA, the CDR3 is TGCAGTGCTAGAGCCTGGGGGACAGGTACCAACTATGGCTACACCTTC. The encoded protein is CSARAWGTGTNYGYTF.

Turning to this clonotype: A much larger clone lies one base from this, so it may be a read error. The rearrangement joins TRBV7-2 to TRBJ2-5, with 11 bases lining up with TRBD1. Unmatched junction bases numbered 4, after V lost 6 bases and J lost 4 bases. CDR1 is SGHTA and CDR2 is FQGNSA in the germline V gene. This CDR3 spans 14 amino acids. CDR3 in amino acids: CASRPGTGGETQYF. CDR3 coding DNA: TGTGCCAGCAGACCCGGGACAGGGGGAGAGACCCAGTACTTC.

This clonotype has only a few counts. This chain links TRBV29-1 with TRBJ2-5, with 12 bases fitting TRBD2. Trimming took 7 bases from V and 2 from J; bases not matched to a gene: 5. The germline V gene has CDR1 SQVTM and CDR2 ANQGSEA. This CDR3 comprises 14 residues. CDR3 sequence: CSARLAGEQETQYF. CDR3 in DNA: TGCAGCGCTCGACTAGCGGGGGAACAAGAGACCCAGTACTTC.

Here the CDR3 reads CASSQAPSTSRWGTQYF. The CDR3 DNA reads TGCGCCAGCAGCCAAGCCCCCTCTACCTCACGGTGGGGGACCCAGTACTTC. The chain has TRBV4-1 and TRBJ2-5, with D uncertain. V shed 1 base and J shed 7 bases, with 22 bases lying between them. Looked up from germline, CDR1 is MGHRA and CDR2 is YSYEKL. The CDR3 runs to 17 residues.

This clonotype was seen only a few times. The rearrangement joins TRBV7-2 to TRBJ2-1; D uncertain. Germline values: CDR1 SGHTA, CDR2 FQGNSA. V gave up 4 bases and J gave up 6 bases, with 16 bases separating them. CDR3 length: 15 residues. The CDR3 region has the DNA TGTGCCAGCAGCTCCCCGCCTGGGTTCCCCAATGAGCAGTTCTTC. It codes for CASSSPPGFPNEQFF.

CDR3 sequence reads: CASADAGQSYEQYF. CDR3 DNA sequence: TGCGCCAGCGCTGACGCGGGACAGTCTTACGAGCAGTACTTC. This chain joins TRBV5-1 and TRBJ2-7, with D perhaps TRBD1 (7 bases). CDR3 length: 14 residues. CDR1 is SGHRS and CDR2 is YFSETQ in the germline V gene. The V end lost 7 bases, the J end lost 4 bases, and 18 bases lay between the germline ends.

The V call is TRBV6-5, the J call TRBJ1-2, with unresolved D. The length of the CDR3 is 13 residues. In germline, CDR1 is MNHEY, CDR2 SVGAGI. Trimming shortened V by 0 bases and J by 4 bases, and 6 bases separated the two germline ends. CDR3 nucleotides: TGTGCCAGCAGTTACTCGGAAGGCTATGGCTACACCTTC. It translates to CASSYSEGYGYTF.

This clonotype was seen more than once but under ten times. This chain links TRBV27 with TRBJ2-5; 16 bases line up with TRBD2. V trimming: 5 bases; J trimming: 4 bases; junction bases outside the gene matches: 19. The CDR3 runs 21 residues. Germline V CDR1 and CDR2: MNHEY, SMNVEV (reference sequence). Here the CDR3 reads CASSSHKGLAGGLTTIETQYF. The DNA of the CDR3 is TGTGCCAGCAGTAGCCATAAGGGACTAGCGGGGGGGTTGACTACGATAGAGACCCAGTACTTC.

In its sample, this clonotype was seen many times. The chain employs TRBV7-6 and TRBJ2-3; D ambiguous. Germline-derived CDR1 and CDR2 are SGHVS and FNYEAQ. The CDR3 has 14 residues. V shed 6 bases and J shed 2 bases, with 12 bases lying between them. In DNA, the CDR3 is TGTGCCAGCAGACTTGGACCTACCACAGATACGCAGTATTTT. Its translation is CASRLGPTTDTQYF.